This TCR beta chain was captured in a study of cytomegalovirus exposure and HLA in healthy donors. The CDR3 is made up of 14 amino acids. The germline gives CDR1 SGDLS, CDR2 YYNGEE. The V end was cut by 0 bases, the J end by 5 bases, with 11 bases between. Primers: 60 Vbeta forward and 13 Jbeta reverse. Profiled with immunoSEQ multiplex PCR; TCRdb holds only in-frame clones, not every one. Its clone listing holds approximately 120,000 clones. This TCR was recovered from a middle-aged man in good health and CMV-seronegative. J is TRBJ1-1 and V is TRBV9, with D perhaps TRBD1 (6 bases). Specimen: PBMCs. The CDR3 protein is CASSVAPRGTEAFF. The CDR3 DNA sequence: TGTGCCAGCAGCGTAGCTCCGAGGGGGACTGAAGCTTTCTTT.